A single sample is the source of the 9 T cell receptor beta chains below, sequenced in a study of blood T cell repertoires in COVID-19. Repertoires were generated with immunoSEQ multiplex PCR, while TCRdb's copy carries only in-frame clones and drops some. The sample has just under 60,000 clones, 85% to 90% seen once; the top ten hold approximately 4.3%. Specimen: peripheral blood. These receptors came from a man in his sixties with acute or convalescent COVID-19.

The rearrangement links TRBV5-1 to TRBJ1-1; TRBD1 might be the D (5 bases). There are 15 residues in the CDR3. The V end was cut by 0 bases, the J end by 1 base, with 10 bases between. Germline V lookup: CDR1 SGHRS, CDR2 YFSETQ. This chain's CDR3 is CASSLAGQGNTEAFF. CDR3 in DNA: TGCGCCAGCAGCTTGGCCGGGCAGGGGAACACTGAAGCTTTCTTT.

The chain recombines TRBV3-1 (or the pseudogene TRBV3-2) with TRBJ2-2; 8 bases match TRBD1. The germline CDR1 and CDR2 sequences are LGHDT and YNNKEL (reference sequence). J was trimmed by 6 bases and V by 4 bases; bases with no gene match: 7. This CDR3 comprises 15 residues. The CDR3 DNA sequence: TGTGCCAGCAGCCCTGGCGGGGACAGGCCCGGGGAGCTGTTTTTT. This gives the protein CASSPGGDRPGELFF.

This clone came up once. This sequence joins TRBV27 and TRBJ2-2; D gene ambiguous. CDR1 is MNHEY and CDR2 is SMNVEV in the germline V gene (reference sequence). V was pared by 0 bases and J by 5 bases, with 13 bases between. CDR3 length: 16 amino acids. In DNA, the CDR3 is TGTGCCAGCAGTTTATCGAGGCCTAGAGGAACCGGGGAGCTGTTTTTT. This gives the protein CASSLSRPRGTGELFF.

The chain combines TRBV9 with TRBJ1-2, with 10 bases fitting TRBD1. Germline V lookup: CDR1 SGDLS, CDR2 YYNGEE. J was trimmed by 5 bases and V by 4 bases; bases with no gene match: 8. The CDR3 is 15 amino acids. The CDR3 protein is CASSPRTGGYYGYTF. In DNA form, the CDR3 reads TGTGCCAGCAGCCCCCGGACAGGGGGATATTATGGCTACACCTTC.

This chain connects TRBV7-8 to TRBJ2-7; D might be TRBD2 (6 bases). The length of the CDR3 is 13 residues. V shed 4 bases and J shed 2 bases, with 9 bases lying between them. CDR1 SGHVS and CDR2 FQNEAQ come from the germline V gene. CDR3 amino acids: CASSSTRTYEQYF. The CDR3 nucleotides read TGTGCCAGCAGCTCGACTAGAACCTACGAGCAGTACTTC.

The rearrangement uses TRBV5-6 and TRBJ2-1; D ambiguous. The CDR3 loop spans 15 amino acids. The germline V gene encodes CDR1 SGHDT and CDR2 YYEEEE. V lost 3 bases to trimming and J lost 6 bases, with 16 bases between them. The CDR3, as DNA: TGTGCCAGCAGCTCACCACCCCAACCCGGCAATGAGCAGTTCTTC. Translation: CASSSPPQPGNEQFF.

This sequence joins TRBV21-1 and TRBJ2-7; TRBD2 reflects the table's D call only, with no check against the DNA. TRBV21-1 is flagged as a pseudogene. The CDR3 extends over 13 amino acids. CDR3 sequence (DNA): TGTGCCAGCAGCGCTAGCGGGAGCTACGAGCAGTACTTC. Translation gives CASSASGSYEQYF.

J is TRBJ2-2 and V is TRBV18; 13 nucleotides align to TRBD2. The CDR3 length is 20 residues. In germline, CDR1 is KGHSH, CDR2 LQKENI. The V segment lost 4 bases and the J segment 6 bases; nucleotides outside the gene matches: 17. This CDR3 reads CASSRTGTSGRANWAGELFF. Here the CDR3 DNA reads TGTGCCAGCTCACGTACCGGAACTAGCGGGAGGGCCAATTGGGCCGGGGAGCTGTTTTTT.

The chain uses TRBV19 and TRBJ2-7; 10 nucleotides line up with TRBD1. The CDR3 has 15 amino acids. CDR1 is LNHDA and CDR2 is SQIVND in the germline V gene (reference sequence). The V and J ends lost 5 bases and 6 bases, in that order; junction bases with no gene match: 10. The CDR3 reads CASSSAGTGVFEQYF. CDR3 coding DNA: TGTGCCAGTAGTTCCGCCGGGACAGGGGTTTTCGAGCAGTACTTC.